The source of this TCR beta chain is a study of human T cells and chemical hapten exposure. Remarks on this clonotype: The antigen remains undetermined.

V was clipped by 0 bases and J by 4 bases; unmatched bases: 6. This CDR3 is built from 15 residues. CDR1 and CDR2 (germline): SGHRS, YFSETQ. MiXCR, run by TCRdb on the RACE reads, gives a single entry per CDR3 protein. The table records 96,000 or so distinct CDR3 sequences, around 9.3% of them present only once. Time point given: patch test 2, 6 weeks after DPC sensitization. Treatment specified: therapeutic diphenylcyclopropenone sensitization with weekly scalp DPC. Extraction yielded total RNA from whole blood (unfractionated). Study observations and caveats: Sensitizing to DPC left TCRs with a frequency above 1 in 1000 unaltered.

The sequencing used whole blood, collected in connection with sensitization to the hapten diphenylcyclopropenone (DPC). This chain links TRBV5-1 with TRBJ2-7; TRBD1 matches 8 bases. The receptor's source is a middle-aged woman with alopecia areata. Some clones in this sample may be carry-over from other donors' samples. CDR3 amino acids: CASSLEQGVGYEQYF. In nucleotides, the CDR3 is TGCGCCAGCAGCTTGGAACAGGGGGTCGGGTACGAGCAGTACTTC.